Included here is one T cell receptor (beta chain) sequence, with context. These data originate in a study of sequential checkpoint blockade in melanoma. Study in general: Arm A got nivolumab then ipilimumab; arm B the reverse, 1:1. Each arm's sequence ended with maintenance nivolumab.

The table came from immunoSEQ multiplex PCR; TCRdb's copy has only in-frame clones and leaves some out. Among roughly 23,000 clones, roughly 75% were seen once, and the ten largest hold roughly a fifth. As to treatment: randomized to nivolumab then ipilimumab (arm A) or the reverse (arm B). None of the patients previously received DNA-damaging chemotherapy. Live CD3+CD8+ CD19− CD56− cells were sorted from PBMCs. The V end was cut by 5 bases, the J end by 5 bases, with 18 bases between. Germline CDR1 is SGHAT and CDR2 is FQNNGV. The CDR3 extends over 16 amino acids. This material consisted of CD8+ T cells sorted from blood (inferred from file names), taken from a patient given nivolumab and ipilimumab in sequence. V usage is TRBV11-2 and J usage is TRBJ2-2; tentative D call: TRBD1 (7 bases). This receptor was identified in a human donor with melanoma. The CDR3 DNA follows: TGTGCCAGCAGCCGGGGGACAGATGTTACTACCGGGGAGCTGTTTTTT. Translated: CASSRGTDVTTGELFF.